This T cell receptor beta chain was captured by sequencing in a study of control samples from healthy donors and cancer patients. Assay: immunoSEQ multiplex PCR; the TCRdb copy retains only in-frame clones and omits some. The sample records around 130,000 clones, approximately 90% being singletons. This TCR came from a man in his forties or fifties in good health. The sample taken for sequencing was blood.

Written as DNA, the CDR3 is TGTGCCAGCAGGGCCGGGACGAATGAGCAGTTCTTC. This gives the protein CASRAGTNEQFF. This chain links TRBV27 with TRBJ2-1; either TRBD1 or TRBD2 may supply D (5 bases each). Germline values: CDR1 MNHEY, CDR2 SMNVEV (reference sequence). There are 12 residues in the CDR3. Trimming removed 6 bases at V and 7 bases at J, with 10 bases between.